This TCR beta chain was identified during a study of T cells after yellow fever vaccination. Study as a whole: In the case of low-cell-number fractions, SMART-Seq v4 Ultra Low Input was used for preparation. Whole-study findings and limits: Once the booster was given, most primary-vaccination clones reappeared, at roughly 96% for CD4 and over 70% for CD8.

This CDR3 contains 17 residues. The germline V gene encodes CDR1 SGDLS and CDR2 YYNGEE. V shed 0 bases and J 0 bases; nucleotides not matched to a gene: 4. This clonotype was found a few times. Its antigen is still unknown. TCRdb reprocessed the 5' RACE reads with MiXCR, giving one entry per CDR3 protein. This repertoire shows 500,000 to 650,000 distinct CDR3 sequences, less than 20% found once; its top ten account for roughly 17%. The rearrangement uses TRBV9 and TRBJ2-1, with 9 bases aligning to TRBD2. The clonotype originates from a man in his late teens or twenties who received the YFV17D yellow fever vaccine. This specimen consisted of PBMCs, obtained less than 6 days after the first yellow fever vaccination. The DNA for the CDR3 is TGTGCCAGCAGCGTAGGGCTAGCGGGGAGCTCCTACAATGAGCAGTTCTTC. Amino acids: CASSVGLAGSSYNEQFF.